This T cell receptor beta chain was recorded in a study of beta chain features in type 1 diabetes. General study results and limits: For type 1 diabetes patients, VDJ junctions showed fewer insertions and more deletions.

V trimming: 6 bases; J trimming: 4 bases; junction bases outside the gene matches: 14. This CDR3 contains 15 residues. CDR1 SQVTM and CDR2 ANQGSEA come from the germline V gene. Investigators reverse transcribed all isolated RNA, so they sequenced expressed TCRB transcripts. Here immunoSEQ multiplex PCR was the method, and the copy in TCRdb shows in-frame clones only, minus some. Of about 330,000 clones in the sample, around 10% were seen once. CD4+ cells of the naive, central memory, regulatory and stem cell-like memory types were sorted via CD45RO/CCR7/CD25/CD127/CD95/CD27. The purity of all sorted populations exceeded 98%. For this clone: Its antigen is undetermined.

V gene TRBV29-1 combines with J gene TRBJ2-5; TRBD1 agrees at 7 bases. Sequenced sample: naive CD4+ T cells from blood. The receptor was derived from a woman aged 25-40 years in good health. In DNA form, the CDR3 reads TGCAGCGTGGGCCCCGGGACAGTTGGCGGAGAGACCCAGTACTTC. It yields the protein CSVGPGTVGGETQYF.